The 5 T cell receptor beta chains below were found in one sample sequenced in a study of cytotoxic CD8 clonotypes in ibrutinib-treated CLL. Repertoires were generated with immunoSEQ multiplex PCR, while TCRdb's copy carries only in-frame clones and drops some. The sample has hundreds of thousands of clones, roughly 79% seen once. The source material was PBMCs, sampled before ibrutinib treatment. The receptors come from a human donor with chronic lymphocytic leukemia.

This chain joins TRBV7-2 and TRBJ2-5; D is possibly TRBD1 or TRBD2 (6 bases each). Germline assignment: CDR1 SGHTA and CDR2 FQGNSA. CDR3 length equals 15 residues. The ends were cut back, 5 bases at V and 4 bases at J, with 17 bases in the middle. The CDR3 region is CASSRGPPLLETQYF. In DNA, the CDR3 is TGTGCCAGCAGCCGGGGGCCCCCCTTATTAGAGACCCAGTACTTC.

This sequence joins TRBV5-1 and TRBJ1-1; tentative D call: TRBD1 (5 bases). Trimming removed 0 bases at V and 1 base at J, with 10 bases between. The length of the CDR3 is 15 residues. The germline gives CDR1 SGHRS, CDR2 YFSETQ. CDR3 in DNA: TGCGCCAGCAGCTTGGCGCAGGGAGGGAACACTGAAGCTTTCTTT. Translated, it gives CASSLAQGGNTEAFF.

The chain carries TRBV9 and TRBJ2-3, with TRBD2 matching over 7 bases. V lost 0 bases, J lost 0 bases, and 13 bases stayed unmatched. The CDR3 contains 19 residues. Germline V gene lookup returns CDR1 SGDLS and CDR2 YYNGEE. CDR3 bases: TGTGCCAGCAGCGTAGGCTCTTTGGTAGCGGGCACTAGCACAGATACGCAGTATTTT. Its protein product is CASSVGSLVAGTSTDTQYF.

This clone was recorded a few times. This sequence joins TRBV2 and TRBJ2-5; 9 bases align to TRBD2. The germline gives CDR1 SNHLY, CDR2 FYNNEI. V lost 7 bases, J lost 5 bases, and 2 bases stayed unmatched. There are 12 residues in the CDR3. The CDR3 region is CASISGSETQYF. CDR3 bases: TGTGCCAGCATTAGCGGGAGCGAGACCCAGTACTTC.

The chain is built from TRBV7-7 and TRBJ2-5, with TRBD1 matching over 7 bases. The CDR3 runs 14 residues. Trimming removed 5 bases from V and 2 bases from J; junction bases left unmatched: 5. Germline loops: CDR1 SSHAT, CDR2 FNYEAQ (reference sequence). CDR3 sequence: CASSPGQFQETQYF. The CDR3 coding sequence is TGTGCCAGCAGCCCGGGACAGTTTCAAGAGACCCAGTACTTC. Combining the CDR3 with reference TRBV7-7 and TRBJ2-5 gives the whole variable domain GAGVSQSPRYKVTKRGQDVTLRCDPISSHATLYWYQQALGQGPEFLTYFNYEAQPDKSGLPSDRFSAERPEGSISTLTIQRTEQRDSAMYRCASSPGQFQETQYFGPGTRLLVL.